This T cell receptor beta chain stems from a study of OX40 agonist ivuxolimab in advanced cancers. Study-wide context: Eligibility admitted prior anti-PD-1, anti-PD-L1 or anti-CTLA-4 therapy; 30% to 40% had some. Overall study findings and caveats: Normalized T-cell clonal expansion was also low in a subset of nonresponders. Fewer expanded clones were found on average in CD4+ than in CD8+ T cells.

Patients were ineligible given autoimmune disease history or systemic immunosuppression. Losses at the gene ends were 4 bases for V and 2 bases for J; bases not matched to a gene: 7. The CDR3 length is 16 residues. Germline V gives CDR1 SGHRS, CDR2 YFSETQ. In the case of this clone: What it binds is unknown.

Generated by immunoSEQ multiplex PCR, the TCRdb table keeps only in-frame clones and is missing some. The sample consists of fewer than 25,000 clones, over 80% of them appearing once. V usage is TRBV5-1 and J usage is TRBJ2-7; 12 bases are shared with TRBD1. Here the sequenced sample was CD4+ or CD8+ T cells sorted from blood, taken in a trial of the OX40 agonist ivuxolimab. This TCR was sampled from an adult with an advanced solid tumor such as melanoma, head and neck, liver or kidney cancer. The CDR3 DNA reads as TGCGCCAGCAGCGGGGGGACAGGGGGCTTGACCTACGAGCAGTACTTC. Its protein is CASSGGTGGLTYEQYF.